A single sample gave rise to the 21 T cell receptor beta chains below, sequenced in a study of T-cell reconstitution after alpha-beta-depleted transplantation in children. Preparation of the TCRbeta library was carried out with unique molecular identifiers. TCRdb recomputed calls from the PCR reads with MiXCR, one row per CDR3 protein. Of around 340,000 distinct CDR3 sequences in the sample, roughly 14% were seen once. The sample in question was PBMCs, obtained from the stem cell graft. Every receptor here comes from a human donor who donated a stem cell graft to a child with Fanconi anemia.

This clonotype has a handful of counts. The CDR3 DNA reads as TGTGCCAGCAGCAAGCGGCAAGGGACCTACGAGCAGTACTTC. Protein product: CASSKRQGTYEQYF. The chain uses TRBV12-3 or TRBV12-4 and TRBJ2-7, with D perhaps matching TRBD2 (5 bases). The V and J ends lost 6 bases and 2 bases respectively, with 14 bases between them. The CDR3 covers 14 residues.

The CDR3 DNA follows: TGTGCCAGCAGCATTCAAGTAGGAATTGAGCAGTTCTTC. Amino acids: CASSIQVGIEQFF. V gene TRBV7-9 combines with J gene TRBJ2-1; D remains unclear. Trimming took 5 bases from V and 9 from J, leaving 14 bases between them. Germline values: CDR1 SEHNR, CDR2 FQNEAQ (reference sequence). The CDR3 totals 13 residues.

This clonotype was seen only a few times. The V call is TRBV27, the J call TRBJ1-2, with 8 bases aligning to TRBD1. The CDR3 totals 15 residues. With 0 bases clipped from V and 4 bases from J, the junction kept 4 bases outside the gene matches. Germline V gene sequence: CDR1 MNHEY, CDR2 SMNVEV (reference sequence). The CDR3 bases are TGTGCCAGCAGTTTATCGACAGGGGATTTCTATGGCTACACCTTC. It translates to CASSLSTGDFYGYTF.

This clonotype appeared a few times. The rearrangement links TRBV4-1 to TRBJ1-1; no clear D. The germline V and J ends were trimmed by 0 bases and 3 bases, with 8 bases remaining between them. Germline V gene lookup returns CDR1 MGHRA and CDR2 YSYEKL. The CDR3 is 14 residues long. The CDR3 region has the DNA TGCGCCAGCAGCCAAGAGGTTGTGGACACTGAAGCTTTCTTT. It encodes CASSQEVVDTEAFF.

This clonotype occurred once. A much more abundant neighbour one base away suggests this may be a read error. The missing conserved phenylalanine or tryptophan at the end of this CDR3 makes a read error likely. This sequence joins TRBV6-1 and TRBJ1-3; no definite D call. Germline V gene sequence: CDR1 MNHNS, CDR2 SASEGT. Trimming shortened V by 7 bases and J by 4 bases, and 14 bases separated the two germline ends. The CDR3 is 14 residues long. CDR3 sequence (DNA): TGTGCCAGCAAGGGCAGAGAGTTCGGAAACACCATATATTAT. As protein: CASKGREFGNTIYY.

This clonotype came up a few times. DNA of the CDR3: TGTGCCAGCAGTTTTATCTCCCCGTTAGGGGACCTCGCCGGGGAGCTGTTTTTT. This gives the protein CASSFISPLGDLAGELFF. The chain is built from TRBV28 and TRBJ2-2; either TRBD1 or TRBD2 may fit D (5 bases each). V was clipped by 3 bases and J by 6 bases, with 23 bases between them. The CDR3 has 18 residues. Germline V gene sequence: CDR1 MDHEN, CDR2 SYDVKM.

This clonotype was counted a few times. This chain uses TRBV30 with TRBJ2-5; D call uncertain. Germline V lookup: CDR1 GTSNPN, CDR2 SVGIG (reference sequence). This CDR3 has 13 amino acids. Trimming took off 3 bases at V and 0 bases at J, with 8 bases between the two ends. DNA of the CDR3: TGTGCCTGGAGCGGGCTATACCAAGAGACCCAGTACTTC. Its protein product is CAWSGLYQETQYF.

This clonotype was observed many times. The chain couples TRBV12-3 or TRBV12-4 to TRBJ1-1; D may be TRBD1 (5 bases). The CDR3 sequence is 13 residues long. With 9 bases removed from V and 0 bases from J, the gap between germline ends came to 11 bases. For the CDR3, the DNA is TGTGCCAGTACCAGGGAGATGAACACTGAAGCTTTCTTT. Translation gives CASTREMNTEAFF.

This clonotype appeared a few times. This chain joins TRBV5-1 and TRBJ2-3, with D possibly TRBD1 on 6 matching bases. The CDR3 runs to 15 residues. Per the germline V gene, CDR1 is SGHRS and CDR2 is YFSETQ. Trimming shortened V by 6 bases and J by 2 bases, and 16 bases separated the two germline ends. CDR3 bases: TGCGCCAGCACCTTTGACAGGAGATCCACAGATACGCAGTATTTT. Protein sequence: CASTFDRRSTDTQYF. Full variable domain (rest looked up from reference TRBV5-1 and TRBJ2-3): KAGVTQTPRYLIKTRGQQVTLSCSPISGHRSVSWYQQTPGQGLQFLFEYFSETQRNKGNFPGRFSGRQFSNSRSEMNVSTLELGDSALYLCASTFDRRSTDTQYFGPGTRLTVL.

This clonotype was counted many times. The V gene is TRBV5-1, the J gene TRBJ2-1, with a possible D match to TRBD1 (5 bases). Trimming removed 0 bases at V and 4 bases at J, with 11 bases between. The CDR3 spans 15 residues. Germline lookup yields CDR1 SGHRS and CDR2 YFSETQ. The CDR3 DNA sequence: TGCGCCAGCAGCTTGGTCGCAGGACATTACAATGAGCAGTTCTTC. It translates to CASSLVAGHYNEQFF.

Only a few counts were recorded for this clonotype. This chain uses TRBV6-1 with TRBJ2-7, with D tentatively TRBD1 (6 bases). This CDR3 contains 14 residues. The germline V gene has CDR1 MNHNS and CDR2 SASEGT. V was cut by 5 bases and J by 7 bases, with 18 bases left in between. CDR3 coding DNA: TGTGCCAGCAGTCCCACAGGGCTCCGCGGAGAGCAGTACTTC. Translating gives CASSPTGLRGEQYF.

At least ten counts were recorded for this clonotype. V is TRBV2 and J is TRBJ2-1, with a weak D call TRBD2 (5 bases). Trimming shortened V by 3 bases and J by 2 bases, and 17 bases separated the two germline ends. This CDR3 has 17 amino acids. The germline V gene encodes CDR1 SNHLY and CDR2 FYNNEI. The CDR3 is CASSEDLRTGTYNEQFF. DNA for the CDR3: TGTGCCAGCAGTGAGGATTTGAGAACGGGGACCTACAATGAGCAGTTCTTC.

J is TRBJ2-7 and V is TRBV29-1, with 9 bases that match TRBD1. V lost 7 bases to trimming and J lost 5 bases; unmatched junction nucleotides: 9. The germline V gene encodes CDR1 SQVTM and CDR2 ANQGSEA. This CDR3 contains 13 residues. Here the CDR3 reads CSGGGQGWNEQYF. DNA for the CDR3: TGCAGCGGAGGGGGACAGGGCTGGAACGAGCAGTACTTC.

This clonotype was counted only a few times. The chain employs TRBV7-2 and TRBJ1-2; 9 bases map to TRBD1. Germline V CDR1 and CDR2: SGHTA, FQGNSA. The CDR3 runs 14 residues. J lost 8 bases, V lost 2 bases, and 6 bases had no gene match. As DNA, the CDR3 is TGTGCCAGCAGCTTACCACAGGGGGCAGGAGGCTACACCTTC. Protein: CASSLPQGAGGYTF.

This clonotype was found many times. This chain joins TRBV15 and TRBJ1-1; possible D gene TRBD1, 5 bases. This CDR3 spans 14 amino acids. Per the germline V gene, CDR1 is LNHNV and CDR2 is YYDKDF (reference sequence). The V end lost 8 bases, the J end lost 0 bases, and 13 bases lay between the germline ends. The CDR3 here is CATSLGDMNTEAFF. The CDR3 coding sequence is TGTGCCACCTCGTTGGGGGATATGAACACTGAAGCTTTCTTT.

This sequence joins TRBV3-1 and TRBJ2-3; TRBD1 might be the D (5 bases). The germline V and J ends were trimmed by 0 bases and 1 base, with 17 bases remaining between them. Germline assignment: CDR1 LGHDT and CDR2 YNNKEL (reference sequence). This CDR3 is 18 amino acids long. The CDR3 DNA reads TGTGCCAGCAGCCAAGACACAGGCCAGGCCGCGGGCACAGATACGCAGTATTTT. Its protein product is CASSQDTGQAAGTDTQYF.

About this clonotype: With a much larger clone just one base away, this may be a read error. Without the conserved terminal phenylalanine or tryptophan, this CDR3 likely stems from a read error. The chain recombines TRBV2 with TRBJ2-2; 7 nucleotides agree with TRBD1. This CDR3 comprises 14 residues. CDR1 is SNHLY and CDR2 is FYNNEI in the germline V gene. V lost 4 bases to trimming and J lost 1 base; unmatched junction nucleotides: 0. CDR3 nucleotides: TGTGCCAGCAGTGGACAGGGGAACACCGGGGAGCTGTTTTGT. As protein: CASSGQGNTGELFC.

This clonotype was recorded at least ten times. V usage is TRBV3-1 and J usage is TRBJ2-5, with D possibly being TRBD1 or TRBD2 (6 bases each). CDR3 size: 15 residues. The germline CDR1 and CDR2 sequences are LGHDT and YNNKEL (reference sequence). Deletions cut 4 bases from V and 5 bases from J, with 17 bases between. As DNA, the CDR3 is TGTGCCAGCAGCCCCGTGCCGGGGGCCGGGGAGACCCAGTACTTC. As protein: CASSPVPGAGETQYF.

This clonotype has more than one count but fewer than ten. This CDR3 reads CSATGTGGAGELFF. In DNA, the CDR3 is TGCAGTGCTACAGGGACAGGGGGGGCCGGGGAGCTGTTTTTT. The chain recombines TRBV20-1 with TRBJ2-2, with 11 bases that match TRBD1. This CDR3 has 14 amino acids. Germline V CDR1 and CDR2: DFQATT, SNEGSKA (reference sequence). V shed 4 bases, J shed 6 bases, and the junction held 4 bases outside the gene matches.

On this clonotype itself: The conserved phenylalanine or tryptophan normally closing the CDR3 is absent here, so this likely arose from a read error. This chain uses TRBV5-1 with TRBJ1-2, with 9 nucleotides matching TRBD1. The CDR3 has 15 residues. J gave up 8 bases and V 4 bases, and 12 bases lay outside the gene matches. Germline V lookup: CDR1 SGHRS, CDR2 YFSETQ. The CDR3 region has the DNA TGCGCCAGCAGCGTCGACAGGGGGGTCTTTGGAGGCTACACCGTC. Translation gives CASSVDRGVFGGYTV.

This clonotype was counted between two and nine times. V and J are TRBV28 and TRBJ2-7; 8 bases match TRBD2. Germline CDR1 and CDR2: MDHEN and SYDVKM. J lost 7 bases, V lost 2 bases, and 4 bases had no gene match. The CDR3 has 13 amino acids. CDR3 in DNA: TGTGCCAGCAGTTTAGCGGGGGGAGCGGAGCAGTACGTC. Protein product: CASSLAGGAEQYV.